This T cell receptor (beta chain) was captured in a study of blood T cell repertoires in COVID-19. The Seattle patients joined while their infection was active and were tracked longitudinally afterward. In the original analysis: Using reference gene primer amplification, nucleated cell counts were estimated. Here immunoSEQ multiplex PCR was the method, and the copy in TCRdb shows in-frame clones only, minus some. That table furnishes V, J and clone size, whereas the DNA furnished D and trimming. The sample yields about 200,000 clones, around 83% seen once. Sequenced: peripheral blood. This receptor was identified in a woman aged 45-60 years with COVID-19, enrolled during active disease.

CDR3 loop: CAISPTGARNTEAFF. DNA for the CDR3: TGTGCCATCAGTCCGACAGGGGCCCGGAACACTGAAGCTTTCTTT. The J gene is TRBJ1-1, the V gene TRBV10-3; 8 bases agree with TRBD1. Germline V gene lookup returns CDR1 ENHRY and CDR2 SYGVKD. The V and J ends lost 5 bases and 1 base, in that order; junction bases with no gene match: 6. The CDR3 is 15 amino acids.